This T cell receptor (beta chain) appears in the sequencing data of a study of CD8 T cells in Susac syndrome. Random hexamers served to reverse transcribe roughly 0.45 to 1 ug RNA. One entry per CDR3 protein results from TCRdb running MiXCR on the immunoSEQ multiplex PCR reads. The sample lists about 200,000 distinct CDR3 sequences, 85% to 95% occurring once. Germline values: CDR1 SGHTA, CDR2 FQGNSA. CDR3 length equals 14 residues. V shed 6 bases and J shed 2 bases, with 14 bases lying between them. TEMRA cells were FACS-enriched, with CD8+ and CD4+ T cells isolated negatively. Sequences were obtained from CD4+ T cells from PBMCs. V is TRBV7-2 and J is TRBJ2-7; D not resolved. This receptor was taken from a human donor in good health. CDR3 nucleotide sequence: TGTGCCAGCAGAAACCGGGCCGTGGCCTACGAGCAGTACTTC. This sequence encodes CASRNRAVAYEQYF.